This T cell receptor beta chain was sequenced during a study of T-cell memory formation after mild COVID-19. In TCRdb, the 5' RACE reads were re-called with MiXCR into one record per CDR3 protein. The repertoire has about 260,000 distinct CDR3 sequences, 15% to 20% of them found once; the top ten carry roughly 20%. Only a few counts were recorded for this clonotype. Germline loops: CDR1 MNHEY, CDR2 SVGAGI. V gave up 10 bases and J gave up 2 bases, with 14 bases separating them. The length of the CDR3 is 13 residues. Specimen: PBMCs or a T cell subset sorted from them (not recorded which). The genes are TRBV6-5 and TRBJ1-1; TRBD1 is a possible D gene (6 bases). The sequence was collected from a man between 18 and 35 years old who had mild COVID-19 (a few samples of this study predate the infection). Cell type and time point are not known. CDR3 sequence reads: CATMTGRNTEAFF. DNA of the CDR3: TGTGCCACTATGACAGGAAGAAACACTGAAGCTTTCTTT.